The 16 T cell receptor beta chains below come from one sample, sequenced in a study of radiotherapy plus CTLA-4 blockade in lung cancer. Sequenced by immunoSEQ multiplex PCR; TCRdb stores in-frame clones only, minus some. The sample consists of under 40,000 clones, 70% of them appearing once. The sample in question was peripheral blood, obtained from a patient treated with radiotherapy plus ipilimumab. The receptors stem from a human donor with non-small cell lung cancer who had stable disease on radiotherapy plus ipilimumab.

This clone has just a few counts. The chain combines TRBV11-3 with TRBJ2-3; TRBD2 aligns across 8 bases. CDR3 length: 16 residues. After removal of 6 bases from V and 4 bases from J, the junction contained 12 bases not matched to a gene. In germline, CDR1 is SGHNT, CDR2 YENEEA. The CDR3 protein is CASRRGALGSADTQYF. DNA for the CDR3: TGTGCCAGCAGGCGGGGGGCCTTGGGATCAGCAGATACGCAGTATTTT.

This chain connects TRBV6-6 to TRBJ2-1; D is ambiguous. Germline CDR1 is MNHNY and CDR2 is SVGAGI (reference sequence). The V and J ends lost 6 bases and 1 base respectively, with 7 bases between them. The length of the CDR3 is 13 residues. In DNA, the CDR3 is TGTGCCAGCAGGGGTAGGTCCTACAATGAGCAGTTCTTC. It translates to CASRGRSYNEQFF.

The rearrangement links TRBV2 to TRBJ1-2; D gene uncertain. This CDR3 region has 13 residues. The germline V gene encodes CDR1 SNHLY and CDR2 FYNNEI. The V end lost 2 bases, the J end lost 5 bases, and 9 bases lay between the germline ends. CDR3 in DNA: TGTGCCAGCAGTGAAAATCAGCCTTATGGCTACACCTTC. It codes for CASSENQPYGYTF.

This chain connects TRBV7-8 to TRBJ2-2; 12 bases line up with TRBD2. This CDR3 has 19 amino acids. V lost 0 bases to trimming and J lost 4 bases; unmatched junction nucleotides: 9. The germline V gene has CDR1 SGHVS and CDR2 FQNEAQ. CDR3 DNA: TGTGCCAGCAGCTTAGCGCCACCCGGACTAGCGGGGATCACCGGGGAGCTGTTTTTT. It specifies CASSLAPPGLAGITGELFF.

The chain recombines TRBV7-2 with TRBJ1-5; D unclear. V dropped 2 bases and J dropped 4 bases, with 3 bases sitting between them. CDR3 length equals 12 residues. Germline CDR1 and CDR2: SGHTA and FQGNSA. The CDR3 is CASSLFNQPQHF. The DNA for the CDR3 is TGTGCCAGCAGCTTATTTAATCAGCCCCAGCATTTT.

This chain's CDR3 is CASSPLAGARSNTGELFF. In nucleotides, the CDR3 is TGTGCCAGCAGCCCTCTAGCGGGAGCCAGATCGAACACCGGGGAGCTGTTTTTT. The chain employs TRBV4-2 and TRBJ2-2; 10 positions agree with TRBD2. The CDR3 contains 18 residues. Trimming took 4 bases from V and 0 from J; bases not matched to a gene: 8. Looked up from germline, CDR1 is LGHNA and CDR2 is YNFKEQ.

This chain connects TRBV2 to TRBJ1-5, with 7 positions matching TRBD1. Germline CDR1 is SNHLY and CDR2 is FYNNEI. The CDR3 loop spans 13 amino acids. Germline trimming cut 3 bases from V and 5 bases from J; bases unmatched to any gene: 1. Written as DNA, the CDR3 is TGTGCCAGCAGTGACAGGGGGTATCAGCCCCAGCATTTT. Translating it yields CASSDRGYQPQHF.

The genes are TRBV12-5 and TRBJ2-1; 9 nucleotides match TRBD2. Unmatched junction bases numbered 6, after V lost 0 bases and J lost 0 bases. The germline V gene encodes CDR1 LGHNT and CDR2 FRNRAP. The CDR3 runs to 18 residues. CDR3 sequence reads: CASGLVTGGRASYNEQFF. As DNA, the CDR3 is TGTGCTAGTGGTTTGGTCACGGGCGGGAGGGCCTCCTACAATGAGCAGTTCTTC.

The rearrangement uses TRBV19 and TRBJ1-5, with 10 bases identical to TRBD1. The length of the CDR3 is 17 residues. Germline trimming cut 5 bases from V and 2 bases from J; bases unmatched to any gene: 9. The germline gives CDR1 LNHDA, CDR2 SQIVND (reference sequence). CDR3 nucleotide sequence: TGTGCCAGTAGTCCCCAGACAGGGGGCGGAGGCAATCAGCCCCAGCATTTT. It translates to CASSPQTGGGGNQPQHF. The whole variable domain, remainder taken from reference TRBV19 and TRBJ1-5, is DGGITQSPKYLFRKEGQNVTLSCEQNLNHDAMYWYRQDPGQGLRLIYYSQIVNDFQKGDIAEGYSVSREKKESFPLTVTSAQKNPTAFYLCASSPQTGGGGNQPQHFGDGTRLSIL.

The V gene is TRBV18, the J gene TRBJ1-3, with D tentatively TRBD1 (5 bases). Deletions cut 6 bases from V and 1 base from J, with 7 bases between. From germline, CDR1 is KGHSH and CDR2 LQKENI. The CDR3 spans 13 residues. CDR3 sequence (DNA): TGTGCCAGCTCCGACAGTTCTGGAAACACCATATATTTT. It translates to CASSDSSGNTIYF. The whole variable domain, filled in from reference TRBV18 and TRBJ1-3, reads NAGVMQNPRHLVRRRGQEARLRCSPMKGHSHVYWYRQLPEEGLKFMVYLQKENIIDESGMPKERFSAEFPKEGPSILRIQQVVRGDSAAYFCASSDSSGNTIYFGEGSWLTVV.

This clone was seen more than once but under ten times. The rearrangement uses TRBV27 and TRBJ1-1; D unclear. In germline, CDR1 is MNHEY, CDR2 SMNVEV (reference sequence). The CDR3 sequence is 13 residues long. V lost 5 bases, J lost 4 bases, and 11 bases lay in between. The CDR3 nucleotides read TGTGCCAGCAGTCCCGTCTATCCCACTGAAGCTTTCTTT. Translation: CASSPVYPTEAFF.

This clone was seen once. The chain employs TRBV18 and TRBJ2-3; 7 nucleotides line up with TRBD2. Germline CDR1 KGHSH, CDR2 LQKENI. The CDR3 is 14 amino acids. With 3 bases clipped from V and 5 bases from J, the junction kept 5 bases outside the gene matches. CDR3 in DNA: TGTGCCAGCTCACCGAGCGGGAATAAAGATACGCAGTATTTT. As protein: CASSPSGNKDTQYF.

This chain joins TRBV4-3 and TRBJ1-1, with TRBD1 identical over 7 bases. CDR1 is LGHNA, CDR2 YSLEER, per germline. This CDR3 has 16 amino acids. J lost 2 bases, V lost 1 base, and 7 bases had no gene match. The CDR3 bases are TGCGCCAGCAGCCAAGGGACTGGGACAGCTAACACTGAAGCTTTCTTT. It encodes CASSQGTGTANTEAFF.

V gene TRBV5-6 combines with J gene TRBJ2-1; no clear D. The V gene's germline CDR1 is SGHDT and CDR2 YYEEEE. CDR3 length equals 16 residues. V lost 2 bases and J lost 4, with 16 bases in between. CDR3 sequence reads: CASSFEALQPYNEQFF. In DNA, the CDR3 is TGTGCCAGCAGCTTTGAAGCGTTACAGCCTTACAATGAGCAGTTCTTC.

The V and J genes are TRBV30 and TRBJ1-3, with unresolved D. Trimming removed 1 base from V and 4 bases from J, with 5 bases in between. This CDR3 region has 12 residues. Germline assignment: CDR1 GTSNPN and CDR2 SVGIG (reference sequence). The CDR3 region has the DNA TGTGCCTGGAGTGCGGGAGGAAACACCATATATTTT. Amino acid sequence: CAWSAGGNTIYF. Combining the CDR3 with reference TRBV30 and TRBJ1-3 gives the whole variable domain SQTIHQWPATLVQPVGSPLSLECTVEGTSNPNLYWYRQAAGRGLQLLFYSVGIGQISSEVPQNLSASRPQDRQFILSSKKLLLSDSGFYLCAWSAGGNTIYFGEGSWLTVV.

The chain carries TRBV6-5 and TRBJ1-1; D is undetermined. The germline CDR1 and CDR2 sequences are MNHEY and SVGAGI. V dropped 2 bases and J dropped 4 bases, with 11 bases sitting between them. This CDR3 spans 14 amino acids. Here the CDR3 reads CASSYHGSGTEAFF. The DNA of the CDR3 is TGTGCCAGCAGTTACCACGGATCTGGCACTGAAGCTTTCTTT.